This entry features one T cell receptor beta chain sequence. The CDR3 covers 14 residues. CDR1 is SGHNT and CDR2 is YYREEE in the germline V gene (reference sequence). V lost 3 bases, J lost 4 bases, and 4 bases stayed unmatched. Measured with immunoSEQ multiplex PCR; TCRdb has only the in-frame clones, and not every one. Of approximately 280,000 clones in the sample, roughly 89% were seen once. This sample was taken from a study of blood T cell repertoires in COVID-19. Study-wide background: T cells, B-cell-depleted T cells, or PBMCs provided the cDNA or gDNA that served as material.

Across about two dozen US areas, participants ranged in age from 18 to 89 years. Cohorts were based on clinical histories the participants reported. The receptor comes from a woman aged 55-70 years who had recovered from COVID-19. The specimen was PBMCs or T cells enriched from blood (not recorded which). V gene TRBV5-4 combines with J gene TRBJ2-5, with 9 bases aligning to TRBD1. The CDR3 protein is CASSSTGGRETQYF. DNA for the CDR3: TGTGCCAGCAGCTCGACAGGGGGGCGAGAGACCCAGTACTTC. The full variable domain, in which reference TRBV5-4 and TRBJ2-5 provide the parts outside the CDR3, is ETGVTQSPTHLIKTRGQQVTLRCSSQSGHNTVSWYQQALGQGPQFIFQYYREEENGRGNFPPRFSGLQFPNYSSELNVNALELDDSALYLCASSSTGGRETQYFGPGTRLLVL.